This T cell receptor beta chain was obtained from a study of OX40 agonist ivuxolimab in advanced cancers. Here immunoSEQ multiplex PCR was the method, and the copy in TCRdb shows in-frame clones only, minus some. The sample has 55,000 to 80,000 clones, roughly 86% seen once. This clone has more than one count but fewer than ten. Trimming took 3 bases from V and 3 from J; bases not matched to a gene: 4. This CDR3 spans 15 amino acids. CDR1 MDHEN and CDR2 SYDVKM come from the germline V gene. The specimen was CD4+ or CD8+ T cells sorted from blood, collected in a trial of the OX40 agonist ivuxolimab. This rearrangement joins TRBV28 to TRBJ1-5; TRBD1 aligns across 8 bases. This receptor was identified in an adult with an advanced solid tumor such as melanoma, head and neck, liver or kidney cancer. The CDR3 sequence: CASSFLDRDNQPQHF. CDR3 bases: TGTGCCAGCAGTTTCCTGGACAGGGACAATCAGCCCCAGCATTTT.